This T cell receptor (beta chain) came from a study of T cells after yellow fever vaccination. Study results and limitations: Clones that expanded after primary vaccination mostly reappeared after the booster (roughly 96% CD4, 88% CD8). Weaker, the secondary response peaked sooner, at day 5 versus 15.

This clonotype was seen more than once but under ten times. No antigen is known for it. The CDR3 length is 13 residues. Looked up from germline, CDR1 is SGHVS and CDR2 is FQNEAQ. Trimming took 1 base from V and 7 from J, leaving 8 bases between them. TCRdb re-analysed the 5' RACE reads in MiXCR, keeping a single row per CDR3 protein. The repertoire includes about 230,000 distinct CDR3 sequences, approximately 6.7% of them detected once, and roughly 1% sits in the top ten. This chain uses TRBV7-8 with TRBJ2-4; D not certain. This sequence was found in a man younger than 40 who received the YFV17D yellow fever vaccine. This sample comprised CD4+ T cells sorted from PBMCs, obtained on the day of the yellow fever booster vaccination. The CDR3, as DNA: TGTGCCAGCAGCTTAGGTCATGGGAACATTCAGTACTTC. Protein product: CASSLGHGNIQYF. The whole variable domain, filled in from reference TRBV7-8 and TRBJ2-4, reads GAGVSQSPRYKVAKRGQDVALRCDPISGHVSLFWYQQALGQGPEFLTYFQNEAQLDKSGLPSDRFFAERPEGSVSTLKIQRTQQEDSAVYLCASSLGHGNIQYFGAGTRLSVL.